These 15 T cell receptor beta chains originate from one sample sequenced in a study of cytomegalovirus exposure and HLA in healthy donors. Measured with immunoSEQ multiplex PCR; TCRdb has only the in-frame clones, and not every one. This table has 55,000 to 70,000 clones, about 94% appearing once. Sequencing was done on a sample of PBMCs. The receptors originated from a man between 18 and 35 years old in good health and CMV-seronegative.

This rearrangement joins TRBV18 to TRBJ2-7; D might be TRBD1 (5 bases). Germline CDR1 is KGHSH and CDR2 is LQKENI. This CDR3 contains 14 residues. Trimming removed 2 bases from V and 1 base from J, with 9 bases in between. The CDR3 loop reads CASSPSQGSYEQYF. The CDR3 DNA is TGTGCCAGCTCACCAAGTCAGGGATCCTACGAGCAGTACTTC.

The genes are TRBV9 and TRBJ1-4; D possibly corresponds to TRBD1 (6 bases). V lost 3 bases, J lost 2 bases, and 11 bases lay in between. CDR1 and CDR2 (germline): SGDLS, YYNGEE. This CDR3 has 15 residues. CDR3 nucleotides: TGTGCCAGCAGCGCGCAGGGGCAGACTAATGAAAAACTGTTTTTT. Its translation: CASSAQGQTNEKLFF.

The chain is built from TRBV19 and TRBJ1-3, with 7 bases identical to TRBD1. Germline V CDR1 and CDR2: LNHDA, SQIVND (reference sequence). The junction had 6 bases not matched to a gene; V was cut back by 6 bases and J by 4 bases. The length of the CDR3 is 14 residues. The CDR3 region is CASSSQGPGNTIYF. For the CDR3, the DNA is TGTGCCAGTAGCTCACAGGGGCCGGGAAACACCATATATTTT.

The chain combines TRBV19 with TRBJ1-5; the D gene is possibly TRBD1 (6 bases). Germline loops: CDR1 LNHDA, CDR2 SQIVND (reference sequence). The CDR3 length is 14 residues. Trimming took off 6 bases at V and 3 bases at J, with 12 bases between the two ends. The CDR3 DNA reads as TGTGCCAGTAGCTTTACAGGGATCAATCAGCCCCAGCATTTT. Translation gives CASSFTGINQPQHF. The full variable domain, in which reference TRBV19 and TRBJ1-5 provide the parts outside the CDR3, is DGGITQSPKYLFRKEGQNVTLSCEQNLNHDAMYWYRQDPGQGLRLIYYSQIVNDFQKGDIAEGYSVSREKKESFPLTVTSAQKNPTAFYLCASSFTGINQPQHFGDGTRLSIL.

V gene TRBV20-1 combines with J gene TRBJ1-1; D remains ambiguous. Trimming cost V 6 bases and J 11 bases, with 10 bases left between them. The CDR3 is made up of 9 amino acids. The germline gives CDR1 DFQATT, CDR2 SNEGSKA (reference sequence). The CDR3 reads CSAREEAFF. For the CDR3, the DNA is TGCAGTGCCCGTGAGGAGGCTTTCTTT.

The gene calls are TRBV28 and TRBJ1-1, with unresolved D. Germline CDR1 and CDR2: MDHEN and SYDVKM. This CDR3 has 17 residues. Trimming took off 1 base at V and 5 bases at J, with 20 bases between the two ends. The CDR3 protein is CASSLFRPPGVVTEAFF. CDR3 in DNA: TGTGCCAGCAGTTTATTTCGGCCCCCAGGCGTTGTGACTGAAGCTTTCTTT.

The J gene is TRBJ1-5, the V gene TRBV28; 9 bases map to TRBD1. The CDR3 has 23 residues. Trimming removed 1 base from V and 2 bases from J; junction bases left unmatched: 24. Germline V gene lookup returns CDR1 MDHEN and CDR2 SYDVKM. CDR3: CASSLFLRGIVRTGAFGNQPQHF. The CDR3 nucleotides are TGTGCCAGCAGTTTATTTCTCCGGGGTATAGTTAGGACAGGGGCCTTTGGCAATCAGCCCCAGCATTTT.

This chain connects TRBV5-6 to TRBJ2-7; 10 bases are shared with TRBD1. The length of the CDR3 is 14 residues. V shed 3 bases and J 3 bases; nucleotides not matched to a gene: 3. Germline V gives CDR1 SGHDT, CDR2 YYEEEE. The CDR3 DNA reads TGTGCCAGCAGCTCCCGGGACAGGGGCTACGAGCAGTACTTC. This translates into CASSSRDRGYEQYF. Using reference TRBV5-6 and TRBJ2-7 for the parts outside the CDR3, the full variable domain is DAGVTQSPTHLIKTRGQQVTLRCSPKSGHDTVSWYQQALGQGPQFIFQYYEEEERQRGNFPDRFSGHQFPNYSSELNVNALLLGDSALYLCASSSRDRGYEQYFGPGTRLTVT.

This clone was seen once. The chain couples TRBV10-1 to TRBJ1-4, with 7 bases identical to TRBD1. Per the germline V gene, CDR1 is WNHNN and CDR2 is SYGVQD (reference sequence). Germline trimming cut 0 bases from V and 8 bases from J; bases unmatched to any gene: 0. This CDR3 comprises 13 residues. The CDR3 DNA reads TGCGCCAGCAGTGAGTCACAGGGGGAAAAACTGTTTTTT. Translation gives CASSESQGEKLFF.

CDR3 loop: CASTGEGKETQYF. DNA for the CDR3: TGTGCCAGCACCGGGGAGGGAAAAGAGACCCAGTACTTC. The chain combines TRBV7-9 with TRBJ2-5, with 7 bases aligning to TRBD2. This CDR3 has 13 residues. The J segment lost 3 bases and the V segment lost 7 bases, leaving 5 bases of the junction unmatched. The germline CDR1 and CDR2 sequences are SEHNR and FQNEAQ (reference sequence).

CDR3 region: CASSSGLAGFTDTQYF. CDR3 coding DNA: TGTGCCAGCAGCTCCGGACTAGCGGGCTTCACAGATACGCAGTATTTT. The chain employs TRBV7-2 and TRBJ2-3; the match to TRBD2 covers 11 bases. CDR3 length: 16 residues. The germline V gene encodes CDR1 SGHTA and CDR2 FQGNSA. V shed 4 bases and J 2 bases; nucleotides not matched to a gene: 5.

This rearrangement joins TRBV27 to TRBJ2-3; 9 bases fit TRBD2. Per the germline V gene, CDR1 is MNHEY and CDR2 is SMNVEV (reference sequence). The V and J ends lost 5 bases and 4 bases, in that order; junction bases with no gene match: 13. The CDR3 covers 17 residues. CDR3 residues: CASSRKRLAENADTQYF. CDR3 sequence (DNA): TGTGCCAGCAGTCGAAAGAGACTAGCGGAGAACGCAGATACGCAGTATTTT.

The chain recombines TRBV5-1 with TRBJ1-3; no clear D gene. The V and J ends lost 4 bases and 7 bases respectively, with 18 bases between them. Germline CDR1 reads SGHRS; CDR2 reads YFSETQ. CDR3 length: 15 residues. CDR3 in amino acids: CASSPRSGNGNTIYF. DNA of the CDR3: TGCGCCAGCAGCCCACGTTCGGGGAATGGGAACACCATATATTTT.

The CDR3, as DNA: TGTGCCAGCAGCCCAAAAACCCCGGGGGTCCCCTGGGGTTGGGGCTACACCTTC. Translation: CASSPKTPGVPWGWGYTF. V usage is TRBV7-2 and J usage is TRBJ1-2, with a possible D match to TRBD1 (5 bases). The V end lost 5 bases, the J end lost 8 bases, and 30 bases lay between the germline ends. Germline-derived CDR1 and CDR2 are SGHTA and FQGNSA. The CDR3 runs 18 residues.

The rearrangement uses TRBV4-2 and TRBJ2-1; 8 bases map to TRBD2. Germline-derived CDR1 and CDR2 are LGHNA and YNFKEQ. V shed 2 bases, J shed 7 bases, and the junction held 7 bases outside the gene matches. The CDR3 spans 15 residues. The CDR3 sequence is CASSQMGLVGNEQFF. CDR3 DNA: TGTGCCAGCAGCCAAATGGGACTAGTAGGGAATGAGCAGTTCTTC.